This passage covers 10 T cell receptor beta chains from one sample sequenced in a study of vaccination and CD4 T cells after COVID-19. These receptors' antigens are unknown. Described treatment: roughly 11-day PBMC culture with coronavirus spike peptide pools or control peptides (ViraFEST assay). The Oncomine TCR Beta short-read assay generated sequence data from the DNA of cultured CD4+ T cells. TCRdb re-called the PCR reads with MiXCR, one entry per CDR3 protein. The top ten hold around 4% of the sample, which has around 15,000 distinct CDR3 sequences, 44% seen once. Specimen: CD4+ T cells from blood, cultured in vitro. These receptors all come from a human donor who had recovered from COVID-19.

The V call is TRBV12-3 or TRBV12-4, the J call TRBJ2-1; 13 bases are shared with TRBD2. Unmatched junction bases numbered 4, after V lost 6 bases and J lost 5 bases. There are 15 residues in the CDR3. The CDR3 DNA follows: TGTGCCAGCAGAGCCGGGACTAGCGGGAACAATGAGCAGTTCTTC. Translation gives CASRAGTSGNNEQFF.

V and J are TRBV5-1 and TRBJ2-3; possibly TRBD2 for D (5 bases). Trimming took 2 bases from V and 5 from J, leaving 12 bases between them. The CDR3 is 14 residues long. In germline, CDR1 is SGHRS, CDR2 YFSETQ. CDR3 DNA: TGCGCCAGCAGCTTTGCTAGCTCGGTAGATACGCAGTATTTT. It encodes CASSFASSVDTQYF.

The chain carries TRBV14 and TRBJ1-1; D is possibly TRBD1 (5 bases). The V and J ends lost 1 base and 2 bases respectively, with 14 bases between them. The CDR3 loop spans 16 amino acids. Germline loops: CDR1 SGHDN, CDR2 FVKESK. This CDR3 is CASSQVGGVGNTEAFF. CDR3 coding DNA: TGTGCCAGCAGCCAAGTCGGGGGGGTCGGAAACACTGAAGCTTTCTTT.

This clonotype was observed a handful of times. The chain is built from TRBV6-5 and TRBJ1-1, with a possible D match to TRBD1 (6 bases). The V end was cut by 0 bases, the J end by 4 bases, with 9 bases between. Germline loops: CDR1 MNHEY, CDR2 SVGAGI. CDR3 size: 14 residues. CDR3 DNA: TGTGCCAGCAGTTACTCGCAGGGGTTCACTGAAGCTTTCTTT. This sequence encodes CASSYSQGFTEAFF.

This chain uses TRBV7-6 with TRBJ2-3, with unresolved D. V was clipped by 2 bases and J by 0 bases, with 9 bases between them. The CDR3 runs to 15 residues. The germline V gene encodes CDR1 SGHVS and CDR2 FNYEAQ. This CDR3 is CASSLFRQSTDTQYF. The CDR3 DNA follows: TGTGCCAGCAGCTTATTTCGTCAGAGCACAGATACGCAGTATTTT.

This rearrangement joins TRBV9 to TRBJ2-1; no firm D call. Germline V CDR1 and CDR2: SGDLS, YYNGEE. The CDR3 totals 13 residues. V lost 2 bases, J lost 6 bases, and 9 bases lay in between. The CDR3 DNA reads as TGTGCCAGCAGCGTCCACTCGACCAATGAGCAGTTCTTC. Its protein product is CASSVHSTNEQFF.

The V call is TRBV5-1, the J call TRBJ2-2; D is possibly TRBD1 or TRBD2 (5 bases each). The germline V gene encodes CDR1 SGHRS and CDR2 YFSETQ. The CDR3 covers 16 residues. V was cut by 4 bases and J by 5 bases, with 18 bases left in between. CDR3 in DNA: TGCGCCAGCAGCCTAACGGGACCTATGGGGACCGGGGAGCTGTTTTTT. It yields the protein CASSLTGPMGTGELFF.

The chain carries TRBV5-4 and TRBJ2-3; 10 bases map to TRBD2. Trimming cost V 2 bases and J 1 base; bases outside gene matches: 4. The CDR3 totals 16 residues. Germline V gene sequence: CDR1 SGHNT, CDR2 YYREEE (reference sequence). CDR3 loop: CASSLRLAGGTDTQYF. The CDR3 bases are TGTGCCAGCAGCTTAAGGCTAGCGGGGGGCACAGATACGCAGTATTTT.

This clonotype was seen more than once but under ten times. The chain uses TRBV27 and TRBJ1-5; D is unresolved. This CDR3 is built from 15 residues. V was trimmed by 5 bases and J by 3 bases, leaving 14 bases between them. Germline assignment: CDR1 MNHEY and CDR2 SMNVEV (reference sequence). In DNA, the CDR3 is TGTGCCAGCAGTCCGCGCGACGGCCCCAATCAGCCCCAGCATTTT. It codes for CASSPRDGPNQPQHF.

The chain links TRBV19 to TRBJ2-5; TRBD2 is a possible D gene (5 bases). The CDR3 contains 14 residues. The germline V and J ends were trimmed by 5 bases and 7 bases, with 17 bases remaining between them. Germline values: CDR1 LNHDA, CDR2 SQIVND (reference sequence). The DNA for the CDR3 is TGTGCCAGTAGTCCCCGGACGGGGTCGGGGACCCAGTACTTC. Translation: CASSPRTGSGTQYF.